There are a few counts of the clone carrying this T cell receptor (beta chain). No antigen is known for it. This CDR3 is 16 amino acids long. J gave up 0 bases and V 5 bases, and 7 bases lay outside the gene matches. From germline, CDR1 is SGHVS and CDR2 FQNEAQ. The PCR was carried out with 60 Vbeta primers and 13 Jbeta primers. Assay used: immunoSEQ multiplex PCR; TCRdb lists only in-frame clones, some missing. The repertoire consists of 95,000 to 150,000 clones, with over 9.5% occurring once and the leading ten covering roughly 4.2%. This record belongs to a study of cytomegalovirus exposure and HLA in healthy donors. Regarding the study as a whole: V segments that were indistinguishable, TRBV6-2 and TRBV6-3 among them, were omitted from analysis.

Sequencing used PBMCs. This clonotype was sampled from a woman under 30 in good health and CMV-seropositive. The chain recombines TRBV7-8 with TRBJ1-3; 7 bases fit TRBD1. CDR3 amino acids: CASSQQQGNSGNTIYF. The CDR3 nucleotides read TGTGCCAGCAGCCAACAACAGGGGAACTCTGGAAACACCATATATTTT.